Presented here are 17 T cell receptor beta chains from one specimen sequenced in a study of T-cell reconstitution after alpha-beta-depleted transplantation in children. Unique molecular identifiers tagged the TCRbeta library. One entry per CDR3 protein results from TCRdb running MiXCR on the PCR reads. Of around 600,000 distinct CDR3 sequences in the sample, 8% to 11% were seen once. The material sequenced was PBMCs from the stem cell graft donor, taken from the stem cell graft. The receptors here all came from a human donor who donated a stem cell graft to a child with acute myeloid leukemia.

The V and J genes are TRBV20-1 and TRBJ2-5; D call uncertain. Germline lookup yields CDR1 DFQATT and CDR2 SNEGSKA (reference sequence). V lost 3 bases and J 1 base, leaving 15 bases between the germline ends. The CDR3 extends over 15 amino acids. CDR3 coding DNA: TGCAGTGCTAGCCCTCCCGTCGGGTTCCAAGAGACCCAGTACTTC. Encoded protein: CSASPPVGFQETQYF.

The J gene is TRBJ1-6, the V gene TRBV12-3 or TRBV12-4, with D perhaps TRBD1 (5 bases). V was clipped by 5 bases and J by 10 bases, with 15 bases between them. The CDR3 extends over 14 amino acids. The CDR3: CASSLRARGSPLHF. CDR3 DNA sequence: TGTGCCAGCAGTCTCCGGGCAAGGGGATCACCCCTCCACTTT.

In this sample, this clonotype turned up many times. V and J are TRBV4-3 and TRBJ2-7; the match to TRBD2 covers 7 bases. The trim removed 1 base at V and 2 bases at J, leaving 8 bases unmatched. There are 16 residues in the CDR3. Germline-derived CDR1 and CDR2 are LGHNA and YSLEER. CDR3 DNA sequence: TGCGCCAGCAGCCAAGGGGTGGAGCGGGGAGCCTACGAGCAGTACTTC. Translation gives CASSQGVERGAYEQYF.

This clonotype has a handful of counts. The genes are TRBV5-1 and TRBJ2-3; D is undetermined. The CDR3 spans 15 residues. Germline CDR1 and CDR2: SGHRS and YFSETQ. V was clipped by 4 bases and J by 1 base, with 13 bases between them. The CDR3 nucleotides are TGCGCCAGCAGCCCTCTGGTCGAGGGCACAGATACGCAGTATTTT. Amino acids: CASSPLVEGTDTQYF.

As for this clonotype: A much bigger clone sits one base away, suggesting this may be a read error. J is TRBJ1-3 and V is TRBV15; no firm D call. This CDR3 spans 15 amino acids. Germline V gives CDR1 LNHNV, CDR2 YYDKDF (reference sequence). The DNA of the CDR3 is TGTGCCACCAGCAGAGATCCTACCTCTAGAAACACCATATATTTT. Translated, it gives CATSRDPTSRNTIYF.

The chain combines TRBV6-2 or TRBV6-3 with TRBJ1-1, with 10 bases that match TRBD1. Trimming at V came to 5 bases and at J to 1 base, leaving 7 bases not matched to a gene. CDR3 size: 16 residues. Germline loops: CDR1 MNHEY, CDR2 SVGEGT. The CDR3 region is CASSDRQGAANTEAFF. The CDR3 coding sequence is TGTGCCAGCAGTGACAGACAGGGGGCTGCGAACACTGAAGCTTTCTTT.

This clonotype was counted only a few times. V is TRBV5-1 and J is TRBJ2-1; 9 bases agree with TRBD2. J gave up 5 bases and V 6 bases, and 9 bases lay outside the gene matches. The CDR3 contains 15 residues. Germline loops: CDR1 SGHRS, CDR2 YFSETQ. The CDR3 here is CASTRRLAGHNEQFF. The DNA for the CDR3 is TGCGCCAGCACCCGAAGGCTAGCGGGGCACAATGAGCAGTTCTTC.

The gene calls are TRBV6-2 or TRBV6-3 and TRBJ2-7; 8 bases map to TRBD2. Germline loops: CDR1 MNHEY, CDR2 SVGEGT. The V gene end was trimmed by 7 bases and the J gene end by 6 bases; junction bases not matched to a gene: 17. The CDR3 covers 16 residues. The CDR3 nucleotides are TGTGCCAGCATCCCGTCTGACGGGAGGGTATCGAGCGAGCAGTACTTC. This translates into CASIPSDGRVSSEQYF.

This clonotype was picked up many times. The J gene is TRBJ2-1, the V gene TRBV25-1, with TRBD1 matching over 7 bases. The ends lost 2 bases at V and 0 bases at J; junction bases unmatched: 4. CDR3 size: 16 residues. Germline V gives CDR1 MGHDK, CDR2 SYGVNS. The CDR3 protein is CASSEETGSSYNEQFF. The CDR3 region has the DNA TGTGCCAGCAGTGAAGAGACAGGGAGCTCCTACAATGAGCAGTTCTTC.

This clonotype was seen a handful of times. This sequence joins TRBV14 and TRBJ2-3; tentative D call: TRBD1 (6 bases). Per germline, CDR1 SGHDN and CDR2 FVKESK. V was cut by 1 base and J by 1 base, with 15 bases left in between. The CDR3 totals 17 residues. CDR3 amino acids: CASSQVLGATRTDTQYF. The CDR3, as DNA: TGTGCCAGCAGCCAAGTCCTGGGGGCTACCCGCACAGATACGCAGTATTTT.

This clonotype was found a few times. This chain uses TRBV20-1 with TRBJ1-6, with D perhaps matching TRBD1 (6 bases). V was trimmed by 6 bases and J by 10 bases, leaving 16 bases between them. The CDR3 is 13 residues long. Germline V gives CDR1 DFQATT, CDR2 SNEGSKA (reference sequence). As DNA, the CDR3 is TGCAGTGCCCAAACAGGGTTTCTGTCACCCCTCCACTTT. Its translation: CSAQTGFLSPLHF.

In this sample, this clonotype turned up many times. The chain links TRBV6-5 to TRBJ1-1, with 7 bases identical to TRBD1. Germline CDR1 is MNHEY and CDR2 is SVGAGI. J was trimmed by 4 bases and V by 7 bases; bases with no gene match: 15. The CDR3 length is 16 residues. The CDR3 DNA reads TGTGCCAGCATTCTAAACAGGGGTGGTTTCGGCACTGAAGCTTTCTTT. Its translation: CASILNRGGFGTEAFF.

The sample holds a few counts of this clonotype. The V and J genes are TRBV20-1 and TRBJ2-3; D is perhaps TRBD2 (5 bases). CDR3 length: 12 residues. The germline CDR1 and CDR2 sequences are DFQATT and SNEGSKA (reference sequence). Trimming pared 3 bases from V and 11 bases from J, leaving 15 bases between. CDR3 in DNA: TGCAGTGCTAGTCTATCGGGGTTTGAGCAGTATTTT. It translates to CSASLSGFEQYF.

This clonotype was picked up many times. In nucleotides, the CDR3 is TGTGCCAGCAGTTACTCGGGCGCTAGCGGACAAGAGACCCAGTACTTC. It is translated as CASSYSGASGQETQYF. This sequence joins TRBV6-5 and TRBJ2-5; 7 bases match TRBD2. Germline loops: CDR1 MNHEY, CDR2 SVGAGI. V shed 0 bases and J 2 bases; nucleotides not matched to a gene: 6. This CDR3 is 16 amino acids long.

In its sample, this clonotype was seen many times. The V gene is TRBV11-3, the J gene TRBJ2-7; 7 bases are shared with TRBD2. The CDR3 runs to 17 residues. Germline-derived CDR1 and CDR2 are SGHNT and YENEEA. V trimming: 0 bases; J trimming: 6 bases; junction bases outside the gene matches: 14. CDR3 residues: CASSLDLSSSGVGEQYF. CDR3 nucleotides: TGTGCCAGCAGCTTAGATCTTTCGTCTAGCGGAGTGGGCGAGCAGTACTTC.

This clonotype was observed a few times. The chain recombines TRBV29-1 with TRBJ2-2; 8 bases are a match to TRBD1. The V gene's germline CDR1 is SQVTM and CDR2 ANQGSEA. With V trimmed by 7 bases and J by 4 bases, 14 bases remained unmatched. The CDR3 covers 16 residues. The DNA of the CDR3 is TGCAGCGCCTCAGGAAGGAAAACAGGGGGCACCGGGGAGCTGTTTTTT. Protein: CSASGRKTGGTGELFF.

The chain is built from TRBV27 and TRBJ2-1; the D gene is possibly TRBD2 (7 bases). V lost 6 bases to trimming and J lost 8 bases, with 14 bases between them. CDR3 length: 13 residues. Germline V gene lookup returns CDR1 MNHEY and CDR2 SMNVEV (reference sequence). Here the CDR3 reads CASRGTGRDEQFF. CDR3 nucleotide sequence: TGTGCCAGCAGAGGCACAGGGAGGGATGAGCAGTTCTTC.